This T cell receptor beta chain was profiled in a study of T cell repertoires in cytomegalovirus infection. At the level of the study: An indication of both CMV infection and matching HLA type came from public TCR beta signatures. The study's findings and limits: Carriage of CMV together with the relevant HLA was identifiable through cumulative public TCR beta family frequency.

In regard to this clonotype: Its antigen remains unknown.

MiXCR was run by TCRdb on the reads, yielding one entry per CDR3 protein. Counted here are some 700,000 distinct CDR3 sequences, around 31% occurring once; the ten biggest clones make up 15% to 20%. The length of the CDR3 is 14 residues. Germline V lookup: CDR1 SEHNR, CDR2 FQNEAQ (reference sequence). Between the trimmed V and J ends, which lost 5 bases and 10 bases, there was a span of 18 bases. This chain joins TRBV7-9 and TRBJ1-5, with a weak D call TRBD1 (6 bases). This receptor was identified in a human donor in good health (CMV status not recorded). Some clones in this sample may be carry-over from other donors' samples. The source was cultured PBMCs, collected from culture after CMV antigen stimulation. The CDR3: CASSLSGGGKPQHF. CDR3 DNA sequence: TGTGCCAGCAGCCTGTCCGGGGGGGGCAAACCCCAGCATTTT.